The clone carrying this T cell receptor beta chain was seen once. This sample stems from a study of identical twins. The germline gives CDR1 LNHDA, CDR2 SQIVND (reference sequence). V was trimmed by 5 bases and J by 3 bases, leaving 11 bases between them. CDR3 length equals 14 residues. Via MiXCR, TCRdb re-called the 5' RACE reads, giving one row per CDR3 protein. The sample has around 370,000 distinct CDR3 sequences; 7% to 9.5% are singletons. The sample taken for sequencing was naive T cells sorted from blood. The source of this sequence is a woman aged 45-65 years in good health. The chain uses TRBV19 and TRBJ2-1, with D possibly matching TRBD2 (5 bases). The DNA of the CDR3 is TGTGCCAGTAGTGTACCGGGATTCTACAATGAGCAGTTCTTC. Translated, it gives CASSVPGFYNEQFF. The full variable domain, in which reference TRBV19 and TRBJ2-1 provide the parts outside the CDR3, is DGGITQSPKYLFRKEGQNVTLSCEQNLNHDAMYWYRQDPGQGLRLIYYSQIVNDFQKGDIAEGYSVSREKKESFPLTVTSAQKNPTAFYLCASSVPGFYNEQFFGPGTRLTVL.